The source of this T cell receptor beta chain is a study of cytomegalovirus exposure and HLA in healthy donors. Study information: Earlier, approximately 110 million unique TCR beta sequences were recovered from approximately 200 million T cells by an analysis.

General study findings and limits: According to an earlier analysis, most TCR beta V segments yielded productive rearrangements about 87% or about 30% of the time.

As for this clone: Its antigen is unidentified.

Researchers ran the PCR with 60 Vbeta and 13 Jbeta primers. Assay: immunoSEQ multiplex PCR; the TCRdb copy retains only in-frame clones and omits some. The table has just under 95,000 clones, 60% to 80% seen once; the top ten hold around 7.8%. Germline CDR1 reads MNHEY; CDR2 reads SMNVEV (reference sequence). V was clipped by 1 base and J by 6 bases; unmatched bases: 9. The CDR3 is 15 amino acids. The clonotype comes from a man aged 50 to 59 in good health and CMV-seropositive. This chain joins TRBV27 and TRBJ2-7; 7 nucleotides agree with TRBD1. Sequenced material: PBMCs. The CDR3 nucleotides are TGTGCCAGCAGTTTATACCCCCCGACAGGGAGCGAGCAGTACTTC. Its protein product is CASSLYPPTGSEQYF.